This T cell receptor (beta chain) was documented in a study of shared clonotypes between healthy human individuals. Broader study findings: It was the non-shared clonotypes that had lower generation probabilities than clonotypes shared by all four donors.

Data came from immunoSEQ multiplex PCR; TCRdb stores just in-frame clones and leaves some out. The table has approximately 1,500,000 clones, roughly 95% seen once. As regards this clone: What it recognizes is unknown.

V lost 0 bases and J 6 bases, leaving 20 bases between the germline ends. The CDR3 is 17 residues long. The germline V gene has CDR1 SQVTM and CDR2 ANQGSEA. The sequencing input was naive CD4+ T cells sorted from blood. Subset described: CD45RA+ positively selected. This clonotype was sampled from a man aged 25-45 years in good health. The chain is built from TRBV29-1 and TRBJ1-4; D might be TRBD1 (6 bases). The CDR3 loop reads CSVEDLRVTGSHEKLFF. CDR3 DNA: TGCAGCGTTGAAGATCTTAGAGTGACAGGCTCGCATGAAAAACTGTTTTTT.